This T cell receptor (beta chain) originates from a study of immune evolution from preneoplasia to lung adenocarcinoma listed by TCRdb under 2021. Describing the broader study: HLA loss of heterozygosity was seen in approximately 6.7%, 15% and 36% of AIS, MIA and ADC lesions, and in no AAH lesions. Immune contexture across lung adenocarcinoma precursors and invasive adenocarcinoma was profiled using immune gene expression, TCR sequencing and multiplex immunofluorescence. Resected precursor lesions (AAH, AIS, MIA) and invasive adenocarcinomas were compared against paired morphologically normal lung tissue. The sample size depended on which specimens were available, not on a prior power calculation. The immune data were integrated with whole exome sequencing and methylation data obtained from the same cohort of nodules. In total, the cohort included 53 patients with pulmonary nodules, all of whom underwent surgical resection. A total of roughly 46 patients contributed TCR sequencing data. According to the study, over a hundred samples went through TCR sequencing. POLYSOLVER was used to infer Class I HLA alleles from exome data, and LOHHLA was used to detect allele-specific HLA loss.

Sequences ENHRY (CDR1) and SYGVKD (CDR2) are obtained from the germline V gene. The trim is 2 bases for V and 6 bases for J, with a gap of 12 bases between the germline ends. The CDR3 numbers 14 residues from cysteine through phenylalanine. Just CDR3 DNA is preserved here, 42 bases in frame from base 1. To note about this clone: Its antigen remains undetermined. No base-level quality is on record; no much larger clone is a single base apart.

Study-wide conclusions, independent of this receptor: KRAS-mutant nodules showed the highest T cell clonality compared with EGFR-mutant or double wild-type lesions. Clonality was highest in normal lung, while later-stage lesions appeared to have lower clonality but higher T cell density and diversity. Because all patients came from Japan and China, whether the findings apply to Western populations was uncertain. The findings reflected association rather than direct causation, and larger cohorts with long-term follow-up and longitudinal biopsies were considered necessary. Top T cell clone frequencies were highest in normal lung and appeared to decrease progressively from AAH through AIS, MIA and invasive adenocarcinoma.

Resection was performed on patients in Japan or China between the mid-2010s and the late 2010s. Two lung cancer pathologists independently reviewed H&E slides to confirm the histologic diagnosis of every case. For nucleic acid extraction, premalignant or tumor cells were enriched by macro-dissection following pathologic assessment. FFPE tissue was used for DNA isolation with the AllPrep DNA/RNA FFPE Kit. Using the immunoSEQ hsTCRbeta Kit, TCR beta CDR3 regions were sequenced from DNA. The authors processed their data as follows. TCR sequencing data were analysed with the ImmunoSEQ Analyzer. T cell clonality was defined as 1 minus Pielou's evenness, as computed on productive rearrangements. To measure T cell diversity, the inverse Simpson index was applied to productive templates. T cell density was TCR beta template counts normalized to usable DNA, estimated by amplifying and sequencing housekeeping genes. TCR metrics were compared across histologic stages using two-sided Kruskal-Wallis tests. TCRdb took over this immuneACCESS table, retaining in-frame rearrangements with V and J assigned. Such tables are incomplete; in checked studies, under half of the missing clones stem from an unresolved V gene, and the remainder is unexplained. The DNA was the basis for D and trimming; V, J and clone size are from that table. The sample table records several thousand clones; around four fifths of these occur just once. Clones ranked in the top ten supply 9% to 9.5% of the sample.

The clonotype comes from a donor at least 70 years old with lung adenocarcinoma. Sequenced input: FFPE minimally invasive lung adenocarcinoma tissue. The cell subset or site label of this sample denotes: micro-invasive lung adenocarcinoma (MIA). The chain is made from TRBV10-3 and TRBJ2-3; the D gene is not confidently resolved. The base sequence is TGTGCCATCAGTGAGCCCGGGCAGAAGGATACGCAGTATTTT. Its amino acids are CAISEPGQKDTQYF.